The clone carrying this T cell receptor (beta chain) was recorded a few times. The antigen remains undetermined. These data belong to a study of blood T cells in healthy people across ages. Study conclusions and caveats: A roughly linear fall in TCR beta diversity per million T cells was seen with increasing age. Donors of long life had a larger count of naive CD4+ cells and greater diversity than aged donors.

Trimming removed 6 bases at V and 0 bases at J, with 9 bases between. The germline V gene encodes CDR1 LNHNV and CDR2 YYDKDF (reference sequence). There are 14 residues in the CDR3. It was with a sample-barcoded 5' primer and a J-beta primer mix that a second PCR of roughly 7 to 12 cycles was run. In TCRdb, the 5' RACE reads were re-called with MiXCR into one record per CDR3 protein. This sample has over 1.5 million distinct CDR3 sequences, with roughly 52% found just once. Each sample gave at least 6.5 million isolated PBMCs. This clonotype was sampled from a woman between 40 and 50 years old in good health. This chain links TRBV15 with TRBJ1-3; D unresolved. The specimen sequenced was blood. The CDR3 loop is CATSIRSSGNTIYF. DNA for the CDR3: TGTGCCACCAGTATTCGGAGCTCTGGAAACACCATATATTTT.